This T cell receptor beta chain was profiled in a study of radiotherapy plus CTLA-4 blockade in lung cancer. The germline V gene has CDR1 MGHRA and CDR2 YSYEKL. The CDR3 is 15 residues long. Trimming cost V 3 bases and J 2 bases; bases outside gene matches: 2. TCRdb's copy holds only in-frame clones and misses some; the assay was immunoSEQ multiplex PCR. The sample lists roughly 90,000 clones; about 79% were seen once. This TCR was recovered from a human donor with non-small cell lung cancer who had a partial response to radiotherapy plus ipilimumab. Some clones in this sample may be carry-over from other donors' samples. The chain recombines TRBV4-1 with TRBJ2-1; 9 bases map to TRBD1. Sequencing was performed on peripheral blood, taken from a patient treated with radiotherapy plus ipilimumab. In nucleotides, the CDR3 is TGCGCCAGCAGCCATGGACAGGGGACCTACAATGAGCAGTTCTTC. As protein: CASSHGQGTYNEQFF.